The source of this T cell receptor beta chain is a study of identical twins. cDNA carried unique molecular identifiers, and a universal primer site was added by template switching. TCRdb recomputed calls from the 5' RACE reads with MiXCR, one row per CDR3 protein. This table holds around 1.7 million distinct CDR3 sequences, under 35% found once. The CDR3 is made up of 15 amino acids. Between the trimmed V and J ends, which lost 4 bases and 3 bases, there was a span of 13 bases. Germline V gene lookup returns CDR1 SGHDT and CDR2 YYEEEE. V is TRBV5-6 and J is TRBJ2-2, with D hard to call. The specimen was cord blood. The source of this sequence is a newborn girl in good health. DNA of the CDR3: TGTGCCAGCAGCCTAACCGACTTGTACACCGGGGAGCTGTTTTTT. Residues: CASSLTDLYTGELFF. Complete variable domain (other parts from reference TRBV5-6 and TRBJ2-2): DAGVTQSPTHLIKTRGQQVTLRCSPKSGHDTVSWYQQALGQGPQFIFQYYEEEERQRGNFPDRFSGHQFPNYSSELNVNALLLGDSALYLCASSLTDLYTGELFFGEGSRLTVL.